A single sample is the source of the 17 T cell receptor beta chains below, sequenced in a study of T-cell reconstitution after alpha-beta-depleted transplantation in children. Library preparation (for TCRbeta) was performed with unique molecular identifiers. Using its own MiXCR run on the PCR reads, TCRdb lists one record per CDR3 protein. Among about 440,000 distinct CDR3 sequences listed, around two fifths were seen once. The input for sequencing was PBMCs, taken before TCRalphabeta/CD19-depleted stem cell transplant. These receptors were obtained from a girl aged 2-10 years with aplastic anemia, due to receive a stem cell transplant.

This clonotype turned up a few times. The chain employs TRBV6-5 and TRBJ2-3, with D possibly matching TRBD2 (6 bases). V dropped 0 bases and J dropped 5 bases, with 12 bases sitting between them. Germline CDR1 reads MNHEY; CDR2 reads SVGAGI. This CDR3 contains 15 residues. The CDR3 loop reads CASSYSGQGGDTQYF. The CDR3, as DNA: TGTGCCAGCAGTTACTCTGGTCAGGGAGGAGATACGCAGTATTTT.

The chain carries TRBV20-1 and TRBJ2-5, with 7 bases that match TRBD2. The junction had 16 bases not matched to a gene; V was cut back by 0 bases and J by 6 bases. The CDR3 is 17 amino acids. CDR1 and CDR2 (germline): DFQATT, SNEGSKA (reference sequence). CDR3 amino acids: CSARDPARREIVKTQYF. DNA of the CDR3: TGCAGTGCTAGAGACCCAGCACGGCGGGAGATAGTAAAGACCCAGTACTTC.

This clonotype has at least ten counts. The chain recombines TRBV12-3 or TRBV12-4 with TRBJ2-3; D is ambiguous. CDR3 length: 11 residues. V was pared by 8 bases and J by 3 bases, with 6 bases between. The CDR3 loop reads CASLRTDTQYF. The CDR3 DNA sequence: TGTGCCAGCTTGAGAACAGATACGCAGTATTTT.

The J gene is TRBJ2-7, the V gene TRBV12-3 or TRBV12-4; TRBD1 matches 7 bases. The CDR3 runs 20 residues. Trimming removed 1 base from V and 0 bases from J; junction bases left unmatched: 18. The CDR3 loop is CASSLGPTGSPLASSYEQYF. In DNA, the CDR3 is TGTGCCAGCAGTTTAGGTCCGACAGGGTCGCCCCTAGCTAGCTCCTACGAGCAGTACTTC.

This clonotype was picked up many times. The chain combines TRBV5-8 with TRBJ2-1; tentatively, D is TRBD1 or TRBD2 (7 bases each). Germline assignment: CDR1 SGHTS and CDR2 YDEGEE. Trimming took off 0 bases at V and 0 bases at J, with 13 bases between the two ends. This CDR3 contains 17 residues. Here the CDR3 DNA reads TGTGCCAGCAGCTTGGTCAGGGGGGGAAGCTCCTACAATGAGCAGTTCTTC. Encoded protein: CASSLVRGGSSYNEQFF.

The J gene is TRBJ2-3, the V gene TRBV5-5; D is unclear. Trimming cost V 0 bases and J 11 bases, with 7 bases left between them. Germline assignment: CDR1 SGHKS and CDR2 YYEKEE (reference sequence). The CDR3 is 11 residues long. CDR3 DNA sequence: TGTGCCAGCAGCTTGGTTGTTAAGCAGTATTTT. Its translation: CASSLVVKQYF.

CDR3 DNA sequence: TGCAGTGCTAGACTAGCGAACCAAGAGACCCAGTACTTC. It translates to CSARLANQETQYF. The rearrangement links TRBV20-1 to TRBJ2-5; tentatively, D is TRBD2 (6 bases). Germline CDR1 reads DFQATT; CDR2 reads SNEGSKA (reference sequence). V was trimmed by 2 bases and J by 0 bases, leaving 7 bases between them. The length of the CDR3 is 13 residues.

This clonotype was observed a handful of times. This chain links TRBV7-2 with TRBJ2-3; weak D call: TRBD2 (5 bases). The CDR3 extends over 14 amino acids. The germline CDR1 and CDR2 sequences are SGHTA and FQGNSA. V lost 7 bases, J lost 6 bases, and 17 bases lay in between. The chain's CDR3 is CASTDYAKADTQYF. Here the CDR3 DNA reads TGTGCCAGCACCGACTACGCAAAAGCCGATACGCAGTATTTT. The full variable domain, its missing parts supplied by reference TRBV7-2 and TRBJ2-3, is GAGVSQSPSNKVTEKGKDVELRCDPISGHTALYWYRQSLGQGLEFLIYFQGNSAPDKSGLPSDRFSAERTGGSVSTLTIQRTQQEDSAVYLCASTDYAKADTQYFGPGTRLTVL.

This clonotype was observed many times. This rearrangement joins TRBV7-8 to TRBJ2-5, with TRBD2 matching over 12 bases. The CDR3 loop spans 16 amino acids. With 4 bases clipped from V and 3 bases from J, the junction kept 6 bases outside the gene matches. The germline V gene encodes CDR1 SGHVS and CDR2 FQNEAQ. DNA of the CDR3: TGTGCCAGCAGCTCAAGGACTAGCGGGATCAAAGAGACCCAGTACTTC. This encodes CASSSRTSGIKETQYF.

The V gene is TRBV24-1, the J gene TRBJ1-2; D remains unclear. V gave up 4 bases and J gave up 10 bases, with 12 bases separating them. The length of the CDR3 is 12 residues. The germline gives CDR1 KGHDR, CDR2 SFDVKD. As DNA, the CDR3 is TGTGCCACCAGTGAGGGAGGTCGTTCCTACACCTTC. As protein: CATSEGGRSYTF.

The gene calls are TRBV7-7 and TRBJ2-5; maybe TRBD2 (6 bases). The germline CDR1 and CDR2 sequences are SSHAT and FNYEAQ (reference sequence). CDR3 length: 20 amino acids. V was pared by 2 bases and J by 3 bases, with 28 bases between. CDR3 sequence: CASSLFSLDVPTWEEETQYF. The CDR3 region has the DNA TGTGCCAGCAGCTTATTTAGTCTGGATGTTCCGACCTGGGAGGAAGAGACCCAGTACTTC.

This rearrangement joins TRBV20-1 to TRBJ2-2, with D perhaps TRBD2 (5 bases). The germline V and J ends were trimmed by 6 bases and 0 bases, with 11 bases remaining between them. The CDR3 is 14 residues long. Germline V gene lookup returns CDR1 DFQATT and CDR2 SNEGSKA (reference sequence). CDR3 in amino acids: CSATGNPNTGELFF. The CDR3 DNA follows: TGCAGTGCAACCGGGAACCCGAACACCGGGGAGCTGTTTTTT.

CDR3 loop: CASSLWGGGRSYNEQFF. The CDR3 coding sequence is TGTGCCAGCAGCTTGTGGGGTGGGGGTCGCTCCTACAATGAGCAGTTCTTC. This sequence joins TRBV5-8 and TRBJ2-1; tentatively, D is TRBD1 or TRBD2 (5 bases each). With 1 base removed from V and 0 bases from J, the gap between germline ends came to 14 bases. CDR1 and CDR2 from the germline V gene are SGHTS and YDEGEE. There are 17 residues in the CDR3.

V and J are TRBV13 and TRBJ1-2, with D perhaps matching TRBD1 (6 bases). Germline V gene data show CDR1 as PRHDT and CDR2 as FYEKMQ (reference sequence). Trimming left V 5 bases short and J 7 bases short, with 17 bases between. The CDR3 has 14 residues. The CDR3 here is CASSPGGGVGGYTF. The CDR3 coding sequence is TGTGCCAGCAGCCCCGGCGGGGGCGTCGGTGGCTACACCTTC.

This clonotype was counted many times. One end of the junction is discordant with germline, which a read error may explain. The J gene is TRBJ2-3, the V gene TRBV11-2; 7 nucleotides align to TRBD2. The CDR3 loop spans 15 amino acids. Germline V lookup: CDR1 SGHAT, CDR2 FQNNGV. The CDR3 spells CASRSLLTSIDTQYF. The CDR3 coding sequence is TGTGCCAGCAGATCTCTATTGACTAGCATAGATACGCAGTATTTT.

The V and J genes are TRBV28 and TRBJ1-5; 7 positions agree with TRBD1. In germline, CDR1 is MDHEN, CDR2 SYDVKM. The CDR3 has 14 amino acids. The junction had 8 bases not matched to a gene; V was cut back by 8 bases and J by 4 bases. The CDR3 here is CASWRQGPNQPQHF. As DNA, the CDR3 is TGTGCCAGCTGGCGACAGGGTCCGAATCAGCCCCAGCATTTT.

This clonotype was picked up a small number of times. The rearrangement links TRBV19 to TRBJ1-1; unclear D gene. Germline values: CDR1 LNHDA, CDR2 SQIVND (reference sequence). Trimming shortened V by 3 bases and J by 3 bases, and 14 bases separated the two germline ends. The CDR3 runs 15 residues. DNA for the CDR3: TGTGCCAGTAGTATGATATGGGGAAGGGACACTGAAGCTTTCTTT. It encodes CASSMIWGRDTEAFF.